This T cell receptor (beta chain) is from a study of siplizumab effects on memory and regulatory T cells. About the research overall: Paired mixed lymphocyte reaction conditions consisted of siplizumab at about 1 ug/mL or no drug.

Coculturing at 37°C lasted under 7 days for the mixed lymphocyte reaction cells. This CDR3 has 12 residues. Trimming took 4 bases from V and 4 from J, leaving 7 bases between them. CDR1 and CDR2 (germline): ENHRY, SYGVKD. On this clone itself: Its antigen is currently unknown.

TCRdb keeps only in-frame clones here, not all; method: immunoSEQ multiplex PCR. The table shows 17,000 or so clones, with around half occurring only once. Sequencing was performed on CFSE-low (dividing) CD4+ T cells sorted from an allogeneic mixed lymphocyte reaction. The J gene is TRBJ1-1, the V gene TRBV10-3; D gene ambiguous. This sequence was found in a human donor in good health; the cells came from an allogeneic mixed lymphocyte reaction. CDR3 nucleotide sequence: TGTGCCATCAGTGCTGGGATCACTGAAGCTTTCTTT. It is translated as CAISAGITEAFF.